What follows are 10 T cell receptor beta chains derived from one specimen sequenced in a study of T cells in Graves' hyperthyroidism and ophthalmopathy. Researchers amplified the TCR beta CDR3 regions from RNA transcripts. HTBI primers were the set used in a first-round RT-PCR of the TCR CDR3. TCRdb itself ran the multiplex PCR reads through MiXCR, one entry per CDR3 protein. Altogether under 800,000 distinct CDR3 sequences are present, roughly 15% being singletons, with the ten largest covering around 9.6%. The sequencing sample was made of blood. The receptors come from a woman between 18 and 30 years old with Graves' hyperthyroidism.

This clonotype was counted many times. The chain uses TRBV27 and TRBJ1-1; 12 bases are a match to TRBD1. The length of the CDR3 is 16 residues. Germline-derived CDR1 and CDR2 are MNHEY and SMNVEV (reference sequence). Trimming removed 5 bases from V and 1 base from J; junction bases left unmatched: 5. CDR3 sequence: CASSPWDRGPNTEAFF. CDR3 bases: TGTGCCAGCAGTCCCTGGGACAGGGGGCCGAACACTGAAGCTTTCTTT.

The V gene is TRBV7-8, the J gene TRBJ1-1, with 7 positions matching TRBD1. Trimming cost V 3 bases and J 8 bases; bases outside gene matches: 6. The CDR3 length is 13 residues. CDR1 SGHVS and CDR2 FQNEAQ come from the germline V gene. The CDR3 spells CASSFGTATEAFF. The CDR3 region has the DNA TGTGCCAGCAGCTTCGGGACAGCCACAGAAGCTTTCTTT.

This clonotype was picked up many times. The chain links TRBV6-1 to TRBJ2-3, with TRBD2 matching 7 bases. Germline CDR1 MNHNS, CDR2 SASEGT. V lost 5 bases and J lost 0; bases outside the gene matches: 8. The CDR3 runs to 16 residues. The CDR3 DNA reads as TGTGCCAGCAGTTACGGGGGGAGCGCTAGCACAGATACGCAGTATTTT. Protein sequence: CASSYGGSASTDTQYF.

This clonotype was seen a few times. The rearrangement links TRBV10-3 to TRBJ1-5; 11 bases agree with TRBD1. Germline V gene lookup returns CDR1 ENHRY and CDR2 SYGVKD. V lost 10 bases and J lost 0; bases outside the gene matches: 20. The CDR3 spans 20 residues. For the CDR3, the DNA is TGTGCCACAGCCAACCTGGACGGACAGGGGGCCTACTATAGCAATCAGCCCCAGCATTTT. This codes for CATANLDGQGAYYSNQPQHF.

Ten or more counts support this clonotype. The chain uses TRBV11-3 and TRBJ2-3; either TRBD1 or TRBD2 may supply D (5 bases each). Germline-derived CDR1 and CDR2 are SGHNT and YENEEA. The CDR3 totals 15 residues. V lost 7 bases and J 0 bases, leaving 14 bases between the germline ends. This CDR3 is CASIRGESSTDTQYF. The CDR3 nucleotides read TGTGCCAGCATCCGAGGGGAGTCAAGCACAGATACGCAGTATTTT. Variable domain in full (rest from reference TRBV11-3 and TRBJ2-3): EAGVVQSPRYKIIEKKQPVAFWCNPISGHNTLYWYLQNLGQGPELLIRYENEEAVDDSQLPKDRFSAERLKGVDSTLKIQPAELGDSAVYLCASIRGESSTDTQYFGPGTRLTVL.

The V and J genes are TRBV4-1 and TRBJ1-4; 8 nucleotides agree with TRBD1. V shed 1 base and J 9 bases; nucleotides not matched to a gene: 1. The CDR3 spans 13 residues. The germline V gene encodes CDR1 MGHRA and CDR2 YSYEKL. The CDR3 bases are TGCGCCAGCAGCCAAGGACAGGGGCAAAAACTGTTTTTT. Amino acid sequence: CASSQGQGQKLFF.

With regard to this clonotype: One base away lies a much larger clone, so this may be a sequencing read error. The chain joins TRBV12-3 or TRBV12-4 to TRBJ1-5, with a possible D match to TRBD1 (5 bases). V lost 4 bases, J lost 4 bases, and 11 bases lay in between. CDR3 length: 14 residues. CDR3 DNA sequence: TGTGCCAGCAGTTCCTGGACACTGAATCAGCCCCAGCATTTT. Translated: CASSSWTLNQPQHF.

This clonotype was counted between two and nine times. The genes are TRBV28 and TRBJ2-7; D is perhaps TRBD2 (5 bases). CDR3 size: 16 residues. Deletions cut 5 bases from V and 0 bases from J, with 17 bases between. Germline lookup yields CDR1 MDHEN and CDR2 SYDVKM. The CDR3 protein is CASSPRTSPSSYEQYF. The CDR3, as DNA: TGTGCCAGCAGTCCCCGGACTTCCCCGAGCTCCTACGAGCAGTACTTC.

This clonotype was observed a few times. This CDR3 is CASSPRVTKNIQYF. The CDR3 DNA sequence: TGTGCCAGCTCACCGAGGGTGACCAAAAACATTCAGTACTTC. V usage is TRBV18 and J usage is TRBJ2-4; maybe TRBD2 (5 bases). The ends were cut back, 3 bases at V and 2 bases at J, with 8 bases in the middle. The CDR3 has 14 residues. Germline V lookup: CDR1 KGHSH, CDR2 LQKENI.

Many counts were recorded for this clonotype. The CDR3 DNA sequence: TGTGCCAGCAGTGAATGGCCATATAGCGGGAGACCCGAGCAGTACTTC. Protein: CASSEWPYSGRPEQYF. V is TRBV6-1 and J is TRBJ2-7; TRBD2 aligns across 9 bases. The CDR3 is 16 amino acids. Germline lookup yields CDR1 MNHNS and CDR2 SASEGT. The V gene end was trimmed by 2 bases and the J gene end by 6 bases; junction bases not matched to a gene: 11.